This T cell receptor beta chain was sequenced for a study of radiotherapy plus CTLA-4 blockade in lung cancer. Some clones are missing from TCRdb's copy, which holds only in-frame ones; the method was immunoSEQ multiplex PCR. Of approximately 33,000 clones in the sample, almost 80% were seen once. The CDR3 is 12 amino acids. Germline CDR1 LNHDA, CDR2 SQIVND (reference sequence). The junction had 3 bases not matched to a gene; V was cut back by 4 bases and J by 8 bases. This clone was seen more than once but under ten times. The material was peripheral blood, obtained from a patient treated with radiotherapy plus ipilimumab. The receptor was isolated from a human donor with non-small cell lung cancer who had stable disease on radiotherapy plus ipilimumab. The rearrangement links TRBV19 to TRBJ1-2, with 8 nucleotides matching TRBD1. The CDR3 bases are TGTGCCAGTAGTAGCCGGACAGGGGGCTACACCTTC. This sequence encodes CASSSRTGGYTF.